This T cell receptor (beta chain) derives from a study of blood T cell repertoires in COVID-19. On the study more broadly: The United States, Italy and Spain supplied acute and convalescent COVID-19 samples. T cells, B-cell-depleted T cells, or PBMCs provided the cDNA or gDNA that served as material.

Here immunoSEQ multiplex PCR was the method, and the copy in TCRdb shows in-frame clones only, minus some. The profile covers over 70,000 clones, with over 70% appearing a single time and around 10% taken by the ten largest. The germline V gene has CDR1 LNHDA and CDR2 SQIVND (reference sequence). The length of the CDR3 is 16 residues. V gave up 3 bases and J gave up 0 bases; unmatched junction bases: 5. This clone is a singleton in its sample. The sequencing sample was made of peripheral blood. This sequence was found in an elderly man with acute or convalescent COVID-19. The chain carries TRBV19 and TRBJ2-4; 7 bases agree with TRBD1. The CDR3 region is CASSIGQGVAKNIQYF. CDR3 DNA: TGTGCCAGTAGTATCGGGCAGGGGGTAGCCAAAAACATTCAGTACTTC.